Below are 6 T cell receptor beta chains sequenced from a single sample in a study of CD4+ T cells in melanoma. Sequenced by immunoSEQ multiplex PCR; TCRdb stores in-frame clones only, minus some. The table includes over 100,000 clones, about 90% detected once. The specimen sequenced was peripheral blood. The receptors shown here come from a human donor with melanoma.

Only one count was recorded for this clone. The chain combines TRBV9 with TRBJ2-2, with 7 nucleotides matching TRBD2. The CDR3 length is 16 residues. Trimming cost V 4 bases and J 7 bases; bases outside gene matches: 13. CDR1 is SGDLS and CDR2 is YYNGEE in the germline V gene. CDR3 nucleotides: TGTGCCAGCAGCCCCCACACTAGCGTGAGCCGCGGGGAGCTGTTTTTT. Translation: CASSPHTSVSRGELFF.

This clone turned up a few times. The chain joins TRBV7-8 to TRBJ2-5; a possible D gene is TRBD2 (6 bases). Germline CDR1 reads SGHVS; CDR2 reads FQNEAQ. V was pared by 2 bases and J by 0 bases, with 13 bases between. The CDR3 extends over 16 amino acids. The CDR3, as DNA: TGTGCCAGCAGCTTAAGAAGGGAGCGGGACCAAGAGACCCAGTACTTC. Its protein product is CASSLRRERDQETQYF.

CDR3 bases: TGTGCCAGCAGCTTAGTTAAGCATGAGCAGTTCTTC. Translating gives CASSLVKHEQFF. The chain couples TRBV7-8 to TRBJ2-1; D unresolved. The germline CDR1 and CDR2 sequences are SGHVS and FQNEAQ. Trimming removed 1 base from V and 8 bases from J, with 6 bases in between. CDR3 length: 12 amino acids.

The chain couples TRBV7-2 to TRBJ2-5; 12 bases are shared with TRBD2. With 5 bases clipped from V and 4 bases from J, the junction kept 8 bases outside the gene matches. This CDR3 region has 16 residues. Germline CDR1 is SGHTA and CDR2 is FQGNSA. As DNA, the CDR3 is TGTGCCAGCAGCCGGCCGTTGACTAGCGGGAGAGAGACCCAGTACTTC. This sequence encodes CASSRPLTSGRETQYF.

V usage is TRBV7-6 and J usage is TRBJ1-5, with unresolved D. V was shortened by 5 bases and J by 5 bases, with 10 bases between the two germline ends. This CDR3 spans 13 amino acids. Germline V lookup: CDR1 SGHVS, CDR2 FNYEAQ. The CDR3 loop reads CASSRTRDQPQHF. The CDR3, as DNA: TGTGCCAGCAGCCGAACGAGAGATCAGCCCCAGCATTTT.

The chain employs TRBV10-3 and TRBJ1-5, with D maybe TRBD1 (5 bases). Trimming removed 6 bases at V and 7 bases at J, with 13 bases between. CDR1 and CDR2 from the germline V gene are ENHRY and SYGVKD. The length of the CDR3 is 13 residues. The CDR3 is CAIRGVVGQPQHF. The DNA for the CDR3 is TGTGCCATCAGAGGGGTGGTAGGGCAGCCCCAGCATTTT.